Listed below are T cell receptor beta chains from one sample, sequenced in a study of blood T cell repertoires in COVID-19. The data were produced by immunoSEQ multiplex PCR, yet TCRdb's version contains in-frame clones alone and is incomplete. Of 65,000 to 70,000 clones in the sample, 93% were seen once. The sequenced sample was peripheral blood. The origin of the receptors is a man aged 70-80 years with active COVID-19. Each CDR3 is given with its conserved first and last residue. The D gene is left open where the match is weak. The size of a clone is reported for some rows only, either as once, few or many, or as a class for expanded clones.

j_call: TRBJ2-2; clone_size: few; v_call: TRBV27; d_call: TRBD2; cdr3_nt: TGTGCCAGCAGCCCCCCCGGGCTAGCGGGGGACACCGGGGAGCTGTTTTTT; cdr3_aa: CASSPPGLAGDTGELFF
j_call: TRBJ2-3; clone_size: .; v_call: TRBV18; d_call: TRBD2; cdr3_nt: TGTGCCAGCTCACCACTAGCGGGGGGGCTTGATACGCAGTATTTT; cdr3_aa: CASSPLAGGLDTQYF
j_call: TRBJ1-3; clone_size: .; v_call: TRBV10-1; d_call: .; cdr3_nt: TGCGCCAGCAGTGAGTCTCGGACAGTCCTGGAAAACACCATATATTTT; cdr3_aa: CASSESRTVLENTIYF
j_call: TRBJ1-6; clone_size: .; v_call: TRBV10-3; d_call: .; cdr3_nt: TGTGCCATCGGTGAGTTAGGACAAGACACCCCAAGGTCTTCACCCCTCCGCTTT; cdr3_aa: CAIGELGQDTPRSSPLRF
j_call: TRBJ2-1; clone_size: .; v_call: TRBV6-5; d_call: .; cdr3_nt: TGTGCCAGCAGTACCCCCCTGAGGGATGAGCAGTTCTTC; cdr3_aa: CASSTPLRDEQFF
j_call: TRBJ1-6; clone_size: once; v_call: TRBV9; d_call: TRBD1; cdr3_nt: TGTGCCAGCAGCCCCTATGGACAGGGTAATTCACCCCTCCACTTT; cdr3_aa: CASSPYGQGNSPLHF
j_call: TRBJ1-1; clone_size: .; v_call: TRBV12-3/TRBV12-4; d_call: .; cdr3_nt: TGTGCCAGCAGTTTACGGGACACTGAAGCTTTCTTT; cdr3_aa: CASSLRDTEAFF
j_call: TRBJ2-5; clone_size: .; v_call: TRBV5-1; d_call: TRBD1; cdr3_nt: TGCGCCAGCAGCACCAACAGGGGTCAGGAAGAGACCCAGTACTTC; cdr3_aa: CASSTNRGQEETQYF
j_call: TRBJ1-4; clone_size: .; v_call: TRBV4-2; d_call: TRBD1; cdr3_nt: TGTGCCAGCAGCCAAGACGACAGGGGGCACGAAAAACTGTTTTTT; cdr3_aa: CASSQDDRGHEKLFF
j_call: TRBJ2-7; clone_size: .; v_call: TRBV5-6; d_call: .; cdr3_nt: TGTGCCAGCAGCCGCAGGGGCCTGAGCTCCTACGAGCAGTACTTC; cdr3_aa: CASSRRGLSSYEQYF
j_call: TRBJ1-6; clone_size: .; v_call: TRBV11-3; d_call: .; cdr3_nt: TGTGCCAGCAGCTCAGGGGCCCGATCACCCCTCCACTTT; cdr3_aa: CASSSGARSPLHF
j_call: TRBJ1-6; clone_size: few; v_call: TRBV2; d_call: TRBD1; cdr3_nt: TGTGCCAGCGACAGGGGGTCTAGTATTAACTATAATTCACCCCTCCACTTT; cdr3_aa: CASDRGSSINYNSPLHF
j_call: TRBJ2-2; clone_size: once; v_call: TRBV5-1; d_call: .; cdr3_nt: TGCGCCAGCAGAAGAGGGAACACCGGGGAGCTGTTTTTT; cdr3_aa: CASRRGNTGELFF
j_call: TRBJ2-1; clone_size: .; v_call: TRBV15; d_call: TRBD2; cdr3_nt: TGTGCCACCAGCAGAGCGACTAGCGGGTTCAATGAGCAGTTCTTC; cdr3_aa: CATSRATSGFNEQFF